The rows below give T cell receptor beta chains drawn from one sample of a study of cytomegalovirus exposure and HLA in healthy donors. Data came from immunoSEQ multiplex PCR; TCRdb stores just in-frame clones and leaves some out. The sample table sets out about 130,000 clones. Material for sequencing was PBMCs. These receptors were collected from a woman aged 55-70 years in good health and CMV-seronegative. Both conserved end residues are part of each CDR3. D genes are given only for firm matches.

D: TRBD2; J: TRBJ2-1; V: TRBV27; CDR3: CASSISGAWNEQFF; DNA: TGTGCCAGCAGTATCAGCGGGGCGTGGAATGAGCAGTTCTTC
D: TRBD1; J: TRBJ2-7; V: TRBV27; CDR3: CASRNTPRDRGRDEQYF; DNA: TGTGCCAGCAGAAACACCCCCCGGGACAGGGGTAGAGACGAGCAGTACTTC
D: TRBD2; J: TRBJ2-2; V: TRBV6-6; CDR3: CASITSGGNTGELFF; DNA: TGTGCCAGCATAACTAGCGGGGGCAACACCGGGGAGCTGTTTTTT
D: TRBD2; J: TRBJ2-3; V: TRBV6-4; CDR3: CASSLAGADTQYF; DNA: TGTGCCAGCAGTCTAGCGGGGGCAGATACGCAGTATTTT
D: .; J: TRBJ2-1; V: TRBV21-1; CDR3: CASRTLEEVGNEQFF; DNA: TGTGCCAGCAGGACCCTAGAGGAGGTAGGGAATGAGCAGTTCTTC
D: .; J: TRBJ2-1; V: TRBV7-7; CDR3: CASSLRLSPPNEQFF; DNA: TGTGCTAGCAGCCTGCGACTCTCGCCTCCCAATGAGCAGTTCTTC
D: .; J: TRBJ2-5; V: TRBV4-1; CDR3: CASSQAETQETQYF; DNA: TGCGCCAGCAGCCAAGCCGAAACACAAGAGACCCAGTACTTC
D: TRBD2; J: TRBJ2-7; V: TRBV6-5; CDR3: CASSYATGGAYEQYF; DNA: TGTGCCAGCAGTTACGCGACGGGAGGAGCCTACGAGCAGTACTTC
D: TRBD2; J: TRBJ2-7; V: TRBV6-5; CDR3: CASSYHPGLAGGGCF; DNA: TGTGCCAGCAGTTACCACCCGGGACTAGCGGGCGGGGGGTGCTTC
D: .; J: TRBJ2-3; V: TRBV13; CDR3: CASSWRPGGLGSTDTQYF; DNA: TGTGCCAGCAGCTGGAGACCCGGGGGGCTTGGGAGCACAGATACGCAGTATTTT
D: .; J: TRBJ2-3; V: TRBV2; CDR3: CASSEAGQGVGSTDTQYF; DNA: TGTGCCAGCAGTGAGGCGGGGCAGGGGGTTGGGAGCACAGATACGCAGTATTTT
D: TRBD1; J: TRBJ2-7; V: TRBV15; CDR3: CATSRDPGQGYEQYF; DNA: TGTGCCACCAGCAGAGACCCGGGACAGGGCTACGAGCAGTACTTC
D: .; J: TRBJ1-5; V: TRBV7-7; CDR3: CASSLARVLPDQPQHF; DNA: TGTGCTAGCAGCTTAGCACGGGTCTTACCAGATCAGCCCCAGCATTTT
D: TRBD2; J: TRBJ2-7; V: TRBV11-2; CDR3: CASSLLAGSYEQYF; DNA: TGTGCCAGCAGCTTGCTAGCGGGCTCCTACGAGCAGTACTTC
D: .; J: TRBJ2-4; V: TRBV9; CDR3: CASSVGGLTGNIQYF; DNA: TGTGCCAGCAGCGTAGGTGGACTCACCGGAAACATTCAGTACTTC
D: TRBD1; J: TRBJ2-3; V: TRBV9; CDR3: CASRKTGTGGRDTQYF; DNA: TGTGCCAGCAGAAAAACCGGGACAGGGGGCAGAGATACGCAGTATTTT
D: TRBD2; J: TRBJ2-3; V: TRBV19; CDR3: CASSPRVAGDSDTQYF; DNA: TGTGCCAGTAGTCCTCGGGTAGCGGGGGATTCAGATACGCAGTATTTT
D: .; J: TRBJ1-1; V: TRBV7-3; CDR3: CASSLSGDNTEAFF; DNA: TGTGCCAGCAGCTTATCAGGGGATAACACTGAAGCTTTCTTT
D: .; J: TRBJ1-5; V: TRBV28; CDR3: CASRDSRNQPQHF; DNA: TGTGCCAGCAGGGACAGTCGGAATCAGCCCCAGCATTTT
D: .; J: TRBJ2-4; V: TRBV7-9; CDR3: CASSLGMGGSSSNIQYF; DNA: TGTGCCAGCAGCTTAGGGATGGGAGGTTCTAGCAGTAACATTCAGTACTTC
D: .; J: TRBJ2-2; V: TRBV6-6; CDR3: CASSVGAGELFF; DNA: TGTGCCAGCAGTGTGGGCGCCGGGGAGCTGTTTTTT
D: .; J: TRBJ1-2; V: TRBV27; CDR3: CASSSVANYGYTF; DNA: TGTGCCAGCAGTTCAGTCGCTAACTATGGCTACACCTTC
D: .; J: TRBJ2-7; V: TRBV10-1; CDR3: CASSDIFGGYLGEQYF; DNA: TGCGCCAGCAGTGATATTTTCGGTGGCTACCTAGGCGAGCAGTACTTC
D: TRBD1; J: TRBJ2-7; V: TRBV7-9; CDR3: CASSLRQGRYEQYF; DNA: TGTGCCAGCAGCTTAAGACAGGGCCGCTACGAGCAGTACTTC
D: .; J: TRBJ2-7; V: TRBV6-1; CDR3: CASSEVRTEAEF; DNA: TGTGCCAGCAGTGAAGTCAGGACAGAGGCGGAGTTC
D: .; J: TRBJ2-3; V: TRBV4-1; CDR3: CASSQALTTDTQYF; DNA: TGCGCCAGCAGCCAAGCGCTAACCACAGATACGCAGTATTTT
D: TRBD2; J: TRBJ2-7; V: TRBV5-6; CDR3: CASSLTPSGSGEQYF; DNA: TGTGCCAGCAGCTTGACGCCTAGCGGGAGTGGGGAGCAGTACTTC
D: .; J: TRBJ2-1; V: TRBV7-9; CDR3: CASSQDITSYEQFF; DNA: TGTGCCAGCAGCCAGGATATAACTAGCTATGAGCAGTTCTTC
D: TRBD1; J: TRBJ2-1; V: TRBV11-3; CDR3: CASSSAFGTGDYNEQFF; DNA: TGTGCCAGCAGCTCCGCCTTTGGGACAGGGGACTACAATGAGCAGTTCTTC
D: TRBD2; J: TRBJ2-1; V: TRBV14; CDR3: CASSPQSGGAWNEQFF; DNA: TGTGCCAGCAGCCCCCAGAGCGGGGGGGCATGGAATGAGCAGTTCTTC
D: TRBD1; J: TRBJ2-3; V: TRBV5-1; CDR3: CASSTTGRKYF; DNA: TGCGCCAGCAGCACGACAGGGCGCAAGTATTTT
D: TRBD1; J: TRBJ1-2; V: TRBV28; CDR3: CASSLPPGQGSGYTF; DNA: TGTGCCAGCAGTTTACCCCCGGGACAGGGTTCTGGCTACACCTTC
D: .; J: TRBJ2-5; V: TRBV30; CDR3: CAWSPGHLQETQYF; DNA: TGTGCCTGGAGTCCGGGACACCTCCAAGAGACCCAGTACTTC
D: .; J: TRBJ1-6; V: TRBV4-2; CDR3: CASSQDFFQGMNSPLHF; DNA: TGTGCCAGCAGCCAAGATTTTTTTCAGGGAATGAATTCACCCCTCCACTTT
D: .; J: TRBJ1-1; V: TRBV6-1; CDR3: CASSDRHKNTEAFF; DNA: TGTGCCAGCAGTGATCGTCACAAGAACACTGAAGCTTTCTTT
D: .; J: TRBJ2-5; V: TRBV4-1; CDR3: CASSHPTEQETQYF; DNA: TGCGCCAGCAGCCATCCGACAGAACAAGAGACCCAGTACTTC
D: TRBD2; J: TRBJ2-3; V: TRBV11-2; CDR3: CASTLAAHTQYF; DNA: TGTGCCAGCACCCTAGCGGCACATACGCAGTATTTT
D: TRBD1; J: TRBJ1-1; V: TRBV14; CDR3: CASSLTRTGRAFF; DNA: TGTGCCAGCAGCCTGACTCGGACAGGGCGTGCTTTCTTT
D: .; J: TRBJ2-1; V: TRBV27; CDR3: CASKRAMLRGWQFF; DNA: TGTGCCAGCAAGAGAGCGATGTTGCGAGGGTGGCAGTTCTTC
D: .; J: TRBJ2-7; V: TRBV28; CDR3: CASSLSSWYEQYF; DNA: TGTGCCAGCAGTTTGTCCAGTTGGTACGAGCAGTACTTC
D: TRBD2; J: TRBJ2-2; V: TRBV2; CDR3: CASSESFGLAGATDTGELFF; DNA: TGTGCCAGCAGTGAATCCTTTGGACTAGCGGGAGCGACGGACACCGGGGAGCTGTTTTTT
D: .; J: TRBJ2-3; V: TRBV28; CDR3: CASSGTVPTDTQYF; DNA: TGTGCCAGCAGTGGAACAGTACCCACAGATACGCAGTATTTT